This TCR beta chain was documented in a study of T cell responses to AZD1222 COVID-19 vaccine. Across the whole study: Both about-4-week and about-12-week second-dose recipients were combined. Overall study results and limits: Reports indicate that nearly half of spike-specific TCRs are directed at unmutated variant regions. Among those given AZD1222, only six or seven were seropositive at baseline. Dominant CD4 TCR responses targeted spike regions 160-218 and 743-854.

The table came from immunoSEQ multiplex PCR; TCRdb's copy has only in-frame clones and leaves some out. Of about 150,000 clones detected, less than 95% appear once; the ten largest clones hold roughly 1.2%. With respect to this clone: Its specificity is not known.

There are 18 residues in the CDR3. V usage is TRBV21-1 and J usage is TRBJ2-7; TRBD2 is the table's D call and was not checked against the DNA. TRBV21-1 is a recognized pseudogene. The clonotype was recovered from an adult in good health. The input for sequencing was peripheral blood, taken on day 0 of AZD1222 vaccination. The DNA for the CDR3 is TGTGCCAGCAGCAAAAAAGGGGACAGGGGACTAGCGGACTACGAGCAGTACGTC. Its translation is CASSKKGDRGLADYEQYV.